What follows is one TCR beta chain and its context. TCRdb redid the calling of the 5' RACE reads with MiXCR, one entry per CDR3 protein. This table holds under 1 million distinct CDR3 sequences, about 12% found once. The source of the sample is a study of identical twins. These data are also associated with another study on yellow fever vaccine responses in identical twins.

The specimen was PBMCs. The receptor was isolated from a woman younger than 30 in good health.

The CDR3 coding sequence is TGTGCCAGCGGGACTAGCGGGGGGTACTACGAGCAGTACTTC. Its translation: CASGTSGGYYEQYF. The chain is built from TRBV28 and TRBJ2-7; 15 bases fit TRBD2. Germline CDR1 and CDR2: MDHEN and SYDVKM. The ends lost 8 bases at V and 3 bases at J; junction bases unmatched: 2. The CDR3 runs 14 residues.